This T cell receptor beta chain appears in the sequencing data of a study of blood T cells in healthy people across ages. This CDR3 is built from 14 residues. Trimming stripped 9 bases from V and 4 bases from J, with 18 bases between. The germline gives CDR1 MDHEN, CDR2 SYDVKM. It was with a sample-barcoded 5' primer and a J-beta primer mix that a second PCR of roughly 7 to 12 cycles was run. Each CDR3 protein gets one entry after TCRdb re-called the 5' RACE reads with MiXCR. The table includes about 1.7 million distinct CDR3 sequences, roughly 27% detected once. A remark on this clonotype: The antigen is unknown.

Whole-study results and caveats: Estimated diversity that came from one million T cells was considered an underestimate. TCR beta diversity per million T cells fell roughly linearly with age.

The receptor was isolated from a woman in her 30s in good health. The chain combines TRBV28 with TRBJ2-5; D is unclear. The sample was blood. The CDR3 region is CASRHPPAGETQYF. The CDR3 DNA reads as TGTGCCAGTCGGCATCCTCCGGCAGGAGAGACCCAGTACTTC.